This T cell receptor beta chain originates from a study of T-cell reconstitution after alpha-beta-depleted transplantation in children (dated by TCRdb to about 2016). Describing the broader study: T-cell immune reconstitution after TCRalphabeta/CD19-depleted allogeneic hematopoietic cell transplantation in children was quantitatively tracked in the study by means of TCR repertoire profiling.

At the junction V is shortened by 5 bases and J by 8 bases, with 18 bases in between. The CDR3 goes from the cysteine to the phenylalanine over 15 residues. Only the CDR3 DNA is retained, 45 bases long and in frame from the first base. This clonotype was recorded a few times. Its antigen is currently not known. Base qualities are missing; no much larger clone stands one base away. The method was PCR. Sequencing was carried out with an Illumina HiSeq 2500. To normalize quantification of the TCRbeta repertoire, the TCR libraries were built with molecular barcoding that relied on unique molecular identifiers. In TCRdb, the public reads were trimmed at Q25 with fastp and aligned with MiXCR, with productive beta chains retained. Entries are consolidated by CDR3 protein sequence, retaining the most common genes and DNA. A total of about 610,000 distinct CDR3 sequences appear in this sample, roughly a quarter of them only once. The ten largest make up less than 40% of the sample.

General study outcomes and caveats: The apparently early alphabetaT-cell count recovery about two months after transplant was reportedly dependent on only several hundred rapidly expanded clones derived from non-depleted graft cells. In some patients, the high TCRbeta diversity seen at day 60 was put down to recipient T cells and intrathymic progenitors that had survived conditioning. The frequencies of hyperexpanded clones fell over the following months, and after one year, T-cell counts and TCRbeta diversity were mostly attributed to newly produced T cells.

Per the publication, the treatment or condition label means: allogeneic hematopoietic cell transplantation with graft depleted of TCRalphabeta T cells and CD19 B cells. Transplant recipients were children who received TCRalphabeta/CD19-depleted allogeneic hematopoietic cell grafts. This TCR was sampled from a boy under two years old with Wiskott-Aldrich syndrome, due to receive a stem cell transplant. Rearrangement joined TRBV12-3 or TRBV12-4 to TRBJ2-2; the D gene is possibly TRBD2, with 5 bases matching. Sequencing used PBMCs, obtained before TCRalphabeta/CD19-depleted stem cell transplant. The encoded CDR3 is CASSPAAGQWGELFF. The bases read TGTGCCAGCAGTCCGGCCGCGGGCCAATGGGGGGAGCTGTTTTTT.